The source of this T cell receptor (beta chain) is a study of cytomegalovirus exposure and HLA in healthy donors. With respect to this clone: The antigen remains unidentified.

Vbeta (60) and Jbeta (13) primers were used in the PCR. Original processing notes: Counted up in a later analysis, unique TCR beta chains came to around 80 million, with around 9.9 million shared. Produced via immunoSEQ multiplex PCR; TCRdb's table is partial and in-frame only. From that table come the V and J calls and clone size; the DNA was used to work out D and trimming. The table includes around 130,000 clones, 70% to 85% detected once. Germline CDR1 is GTSNPN and CDR2 is SVGIG (reference sequence). Unmatched junction bases numbered 9, after V lost 6 bases and J lost 3 bases. The CDR3 has 14 residues. Study observations and caveats: Later examination showed HLA-associated TCR beta chains had greater clonal expansion than equally common others.

Sequenced input: PBMCs. This chain links TRBV30 with TRBJ1-2; TRBD1 matches at 8 bases. The receptor's source is a boy younger than 18 in good health and CMV-seronegative. CDR3 coding DNA: TGTGCCTGTTACCCTTCGGACAGGGACTATGGCTACACCTTC. Translating gives CACYPSDRDYGYTF.